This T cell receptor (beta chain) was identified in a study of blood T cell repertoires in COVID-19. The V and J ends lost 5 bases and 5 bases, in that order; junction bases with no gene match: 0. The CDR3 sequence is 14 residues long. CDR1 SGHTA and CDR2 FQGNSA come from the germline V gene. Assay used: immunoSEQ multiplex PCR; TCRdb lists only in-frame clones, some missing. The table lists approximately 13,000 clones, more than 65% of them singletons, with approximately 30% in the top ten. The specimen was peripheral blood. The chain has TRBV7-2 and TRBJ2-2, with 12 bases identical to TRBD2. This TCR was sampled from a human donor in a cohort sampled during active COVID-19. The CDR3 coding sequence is TGTGCCAGCAGCGGACTAGCGGGAACCGGGGAGCTGTTTTTT. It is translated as CASSGLAGTGELFF.